These 21 T cell receptor beta chains came from one sample sequenced in a study of cytomegalovirus exposure and HLA in healthy donors. The PCR employed 60 Vbeta primers together with 13 Jbeta primers. Sequencing used immunoSEQ multiplex PCR; TCRdb keeps in-frame clones, though not all of them. Of about 150,000 clones in the sample, about 83% were seen once. The specimen sequenced was PBMCs. These receptors were collected from a man in his forties or fifties in good health and CMV-seropositive.

The chain links TRBV5-1 to TRBJ2-2; no definite D call. Germline V gives CDR1 SGHRS, CDR2 YFSETQ. This CDR3 spans 11 amino acids. V was shortened by 5 bases and J by 4 bases, with 3 bases between the two germline ends. Here the CDR3 reads CASRRTGELFF. For the CDR3, the DNA is TGCGCCAGCAGGCGCACCGGGGAGCTGTTTTTT.

Turning to this clone: At one boundary the junction diverges from the germline segment, which might be a read error. The chain has TRBV7-2 and TRBJ1-2, with 7 bases lining up with TRBD1. The CDR3 is 15 amino acids. Germline values: CDR1 SGHTA, CDR2 FQGNSA. This CDR3 reads CASSSRLTGTGGCTF. The DNA of the CDR3 is TGTGCCAGCAGCTCCCGATTGACAGGGACGGGTGGCTGCACCTTC.

This chain links TRBV9 with TRBJ2-2; 10 bases line up with TRBD2. The trim removed 4 bases at V and 1 base at J, leaving 4 bases unmatched. This CDR3 is 16 amino acids long. In germline, CDR1 is SGDLS, CDR2 YYNGEE. Here the CDR3 reads CASSPRLAGNTGELFF. CDR3 bases: TGTGCCAGCAGCCCGCGACTAGCGGGGAACACCGGGGAGCTGTTTTTT.

This chain uses TRBV5-6 with TRBJ2-5, with 7 bases aligning to TRBD1. The CDR3 is 11 amino acids. Germline CDR1 reads SGHDT; CDR2 reads YYEEEE. With 1 base clipped from V and 9 bases from J, the junction kept 0 bases outside the gene matches. The CDR3 region has the DNA TGTGCCAGCAGCTTGAGGGGGCCCCAGTACTTC. Translating gives CASSLRGPQYF.

The chain uses TRBV5-6 and TRBJ2-5; maybe TRBD2 (6 bases). The CDR3 has 13 residues. The V end was cut by 4 bases, the J end by 5 bases, with 12 bases between. Per germline, CDR1 SGHDT and CDR2 YYEEEE. For the CDR3, the DNA is TGTGCCAGCAGCCACTGGGGGAGGGAGACCCAGTACTTC. Translating it yields CASSHWGRETQYF.

This sequence joins TRBV10-3 and TRBJ2-1, with TRBD2 identical over 13 bases. In germline, CDR1 is ENHRY, CDR2 SYGVKD. The V gene end was trimmed by 4 bases and the J gene end by 6 bases; junction bases not matched to a gene: 6. CDR3 length: 16 amino acids. This chain's CDR3 is CAISGSTSGRGNEQFF. In DNA form, the CDR3 reads TGTGCCATCAGTGGGTCCACTAGCGGGAGGGGCAATGAGCAGTTCTTC.

This sequence joins TRBV6-5 and TRBJ1-1; D not resolved. Per germline, CDR1 MNHEY and CDR2 SVGAGI. The V and J ends lost 5 bases and 0 bases respectively, with 7 bases between them. This CDR3 spans 13 amino acids. The CDR3 DNA is TGTGCCAGCAGTGCCTCTATGAACACTGAAGCTTTCTTT. It codes for CASSASMNTEAFF.

The V gene is TRBV7-9, the J gene TRBJ2-7; 10 nucleotides agree with TRBD1. Germline V gives CDR1 SEHNR, CDR2 FQNEAQ (reference sequence). Losses at the gene ends were 4 bases for V and 5 bases for J; bases not matched to a gene: 5. CDR3 size: 14 residues. The CDR3 nucleotides read TGTGCCAGCAGCTCTACCGGGACAGGGGACGAGCAGTACTTC. Its translation is CASSSTGTGDEQYF.

The chain combines TRBV5-1 with TRBJ2-5, with D perhaps matching TRBD2 (6 bases). This CDR3 region has 15 residues. The germline V and J ends were trimmed by 5 bases and 1 base, with 15 bases remaining between them. Germline V gives CDR1 SGHRS, CDR2 YFSETQ. CDR3 region: CASRTSTQPQETQYF. DNA of the CDR3: TGCGCCAGCAGGACTAGTACCCAACCCCAAGAGACCCAGTACTTC.

The rearrangement links TRBV5-4 to TRBJ2-5, with TRBD2 matching 9 bases. The J call may be faulty, since TRBJ2-7 better matches the DNA end. The CDR3 length is 14 residues. In germline, CDR1 is SGHNT, CDR2 YYREEE (reference sequence). CDR3 nucleotide sequence: TGTGCCAGCAGCTTGGGCGGGAGGGTATACGAGCAGTACTTC. It is translated as CASSLGGRVYEQYF.

This clone showed up just a few times. The V and J genes are TRBV7-2 and TRBJ2-3; possibly TRBD2 for D (6 bases). V shed 0 bases and J shed 0 bases, with 10 bases lying between them. CDR3 length equals 16 residues. Germline CDR1 SGHTA, CDR2 FQGNSA. The CDR3 sequence: CASSLAVSGSTDTQYF. In DNA, the CDR3 is TGTGCCAGCAGCTTAGCTGTTAGCGGAAGCACAGATACGCAGTATTTT.

This clone was detected a few times. Germline is not matched at one junction end, which may reflect a read error. V and J are TRBV18 and TRBJ2-7, with 8 bases identical to TRBD2. Germline CDR1 reads KGHSH; CDR2 reads LQKENI. The CDR3 totals 15 residues. In DNA, the CDR3 is TGTGCCAGCTCCCCACCGTCGGGACTAGCCTACGAGCAGTACTTC. It specifies CASSPPSGLAYEQYF.

The gene calls are TRBV25-1 and TRBJ1-1; D gene uncertain. The V gene lost 3 bases and the J gene lost 2 bases, with 7 bases spanning the gap. CDR3 length: 13 amino acids. Germline CDR1 and CDR2: MGHDK and SYGVNS. CDR3 amino acids: CASSDRRNTEAFF. CDR3 DNA: TGTGCCAGCAGTGACCGCAGAAACACTGAAGCTTTCTTT. Looking up the rest from reference TRBV25-1 and TRBJ1-1 gives the full variable domain: EADIYQTPRYLVIGTGKKITLECSQTMGHDKMYWYQQDPGMELHLIHYSYGVNSTEKGDLSSESTVSRIRTEHFPLTLESARPSHTSQYLCASSDRRNTEAFFGQGTRLTVV.

The chain employs TRBV30 and TRBJ2-7, with D unresolved. Deletions cut 2 bases from V and 4 bases from J, with 9 bases between. CDR1 and CDR2 from the germline V gene are GTSNPN and SVGIG (reference sequence). The CDR3 loop spans 12 amino acids. The CDR3: CAWSHRFYEQYF. The CDR3 DNA follows: TGTGCCTGGAGTCACAGATTTTACGAGCAGTACTTC. The full variable domain, in which reference TRBV30 and TRBJ2-7 provide the parts outside the CDR3, is SQTIHQWPATLVQPVGSPLSLECTVEGTSNPNLYWYRQAAGRGLQLLFYSVGIGQISSEVPQNLSASRPQDRQFILSSKKLLLSDSGFYLCAWSHRFYEQYFGPGTRLTVT.

This clone was seen more than once but under ten times. V and J are TRBV11-1 and TRBJ2-7; a weak D match, TRBD1 (5 bases). V gave up 3 bases and J gave up 0 bases, with 12 bases separating them. This CDR3 comprises 15 residues. Germline V gives CDR1 SGHAT, CDR2 FQDESV (reference sequence). The CDR3 nucleotides are TGTGCCAGCAGCTTGGCTCAGGGCCTCTCCTACGAGCAGTACTTC. It codes for CASSLAQGLSYEQYF.

This chain uses TRBV7-9 with TRBJ2-7; tentative D call: TRBD1 (5 bases). The V gene lost 1 base and the J gene lost 0 bases, with 13 bases spanning the gap. Germline CDR1 is SEHNR and CDR2 is FQNEAQ (reference sequence). The CDR3 spans 16 residues. CDR3 region: CASSLDAGQGSYEQYF. The CDR3, as DNA: TGTGCCAGCAGCTTAGACGCAGGGCAGGGCTCCTACGAGCAGTACTTC. Based on the CDR3 plus reference TRBV7-9 and TRBJ2-7, the full variable domain is DTGVSQNPRHKITKRGQNVTFRCDPISEHNRLYWYRQTLGQGPEFLTYFQNEAQLEKSRLLSDRFSAERPKGSFSTLEIQRTEQGDSAMYLCASSLDAGQGSYEQYFGPGTRLTVT.

The genes are TRBV9 and TRBJ2-7, with 9 nucleotides matching TRBD2. The CDR3 runs 16 residues. The germline V gene encodes CDR1 SGDLS and CDR2 YYNGEE. Losses at the gene ends were 0 bases for V and 6 bases for J; bases not matched to a gene: 10. CDR3 DNA: TGTGCCAGCAGCGTAGATATGACTAGCGGTCCTCGCGAGCAGTACTTC. Its protein product is CASSVDMTSGPREQYF.

The CDR3 sequence is CASRRLAGGGEQFF. CDR3 nucleotides: TGTGCCAGCAGGCGACTAGCGGGAGGGGGTGAGCAGTTCTTC. The chain joins TRBV11-2 to TRBJ2-1, with 14 bases fitting TRBD2. The CDR3 is made up of 14 amino acids. J lost 9 bases, V lost 6 bases, and 4 bases had no gene match. Germline V gene lookup returns CDR1 SGHAT and CDR2 FQNNGV.

V gene TRBV10-2 combines with J gene TRBJ1-2; tentatively, D is TRBD1 (5 bases). The CDR3 is 19 residues long. Trimming removed 1 base from V and 4 bases from J, with 25 bases in between. CDR1 WSHSY and CDR2 SAAADI come from the germline V gene. Written as DNA, the CDR3 is TGCGCCAGCAGTGAGTTCGGGGGAGGGGACGTCCCGGGCGCCTATGGCTACACCTTC. Its protein product is CASSEFGGGDVPGAYGYTF.

This rearrangement joins TRBV18 to TRBJ1-3; 7 bases line up with TRBD1. CDR1 and CDR2 from the germline V gene are KGHSH and LQKENI. Trimming took 3 bases from V and 3 from J; bases not matched to a gene: 5. The CDR3 has 15 amino acids. Written as DNA, the CDR3 is TGTGCCAGCTCACCTCAACAGGGGAATGGAAACACCATATATTTT. Amino acid sequence: CASSPQQGNGNTIYF.

This sequence joins TRBV7-9 and TRBJ2-4, with 11 positions matching TRBD2. The length of the CDR3 is 19 residues. J gave up 1 base and V 0 bases, and 8 bases lay outside the gene matches. Per germline, CDR1 SEHNR and CDR2 FQNEAQ (reference sequence). DNA for the CDR3: TGTGCCAGCAGCTTAGCCCTAGCGGGAGGAGCAGGTGCCAAAAACATTCAGTACTTC. It encodes CASSLALAGGAGAKNIQYF.